The 19 T cell receptor beta chains below come from one sample, sequenced in a study of blood T cell repertoires in COVID-19. Data came from immunoSEQ multiplex PCR; TCRdb stores just in-frame clones and leaves some out. The sample records approximately 210,000 clones, over 75% being singletons. Sequences were obtained from peripheral blood. All receptors derive from a woman in her forties with acute or convalescent COVID-19.

J is TRBJ1-3 and V is TRBV5-1; maybe TRBD1 (6 bases). Trimming took 2 bases from V and 2 from J, leaving 11 bases between them. CDR3 length equals 15 residues. The germline V gene encodes CDR1 SGHRS and CDR2 YFSETQ. As DNA, the CDR3 is TGCGCCAGCAGCTTACAGGGTGGGACTGGAAACACCATATATTTT. Amino acid sequence: CASSLQGGTGNTIYF.

The V call is TRBV30, the J call TRBJ1-2, with D possibly being TRBD1 (5 bases). Germline V gene data show CDR1 as GTSNPN and CDR2 as SVGIG (reference sequence). This CDR3 has 17 amino acids. V was clipped by 0 bases and J by 7 bases, with 24 bases between them. The CDR3 sequence: CAWSVFRAMTGERGYTF. CDR3 in DNA: TGTGCCTGGAGTGTCTTCAGGGCGATGACCGGAGAGCGTGGCTACACCTTC.

The chain is built from TRBV11-2 and TRBJ1-6, with 12 nucleotides matching TRBD1. Germline CDR1 is SGHAT and CDR2 is FQNNGV. The CDR3 contains 17 residues. Trimming took 5 bases from V and 10 from J; bases not matched to a gene: 12. The CDR3 region is CASSTGRGQGALSPLHF. The CDR3 nucleotides read TGTGCCAGCAGCACGGGCCGGGGACAGGGGGCTTTATCACCCCTCCACTTT.

This chain connects TRBV7-9 to TRBJ1-4; maybe TRBD1 (6 bases). V lost 8 bases, J lost 8 bases, and 18 bases lay in between. This CDR3 is built from 14 residues. Germline-derived CDR1 and CDR2 are SEHNR and FQNEAQ (reference sequence). The CDR3 sequence is CASGLGAGDEKLFF. CDR3 nucleotides: TGTGCCAGCGGCCTCGGGGCAGGGGACGAAAAACTGTTTTTT.

V and J are TRBV5-1 and TRBJ1-4; D is unclear. Per the germline V gene, CDR1 is SGHRS and CDR2 is YFSETQ. V was clipped by 2 bases and J by 4 bases, with 12 bases between them. The CDR3 length is 15 residues. CDR3 sequence: CASSFGARDNEKLFF. DNA for the CDR3: TGCGCCAGCAGCTTCGGAGCTCGGGATAATGAAAAACTGTTTTTT.

V gene TRBV30 combines with J gene TRBJ1-5; a possible D gene is TRBD1 (6 bases). Trimming took off 3 bases at V and 11 bases at J, with 14 bases between the two ends. Germline V CDR1 and CDR2: GTSNPN, SVGIG (reference sequence). CDR3 length: 12 residues. The CDR3 bases are TGTGCCTGGAGCGCCGGACAGCCTGCCCAGCATTTT. Translation: CAWSAGQPAQHF.

The chain employs TRBV24-1 and TRBJ1-5, with D unclear. Germline loops: CDR1 KGHDR, CDR2 SFDVKD. The CDR3 length is 14 residues. V shed 2 bases and J shed 4 bases, with 8 bases lying between them. The CDR3 region has the DNA TGTGCCACCAGTGATTGGGCGGGAAATCAGCCCCAGCATTTT. It translates to CATSDWAGNQPQHF.

The CDR3 loop is CASGLGGAYNSPLHF. CDR3 coding DNA: TGTGCTAGTGGTTTGGGGGGCGCTTATAATTCACCCCTCCACTTT. The chain uses TRBV12-5 and TRBJ1-6; TRBD1 is a possible D gene (5 bases). CDR3 length: 15 amino acids. Germline V CDR1 and CDR2: LGHNT, FRNRAP. The V end was cut by 1 base, the J end by 4 bases, with 8 bases between.

This chain connects TRBV4-1 to TRBJ1-2; 9 positions agree with TRBD1. CDR1 and CDR2 (germline): MGHRA, YSYEKL. The V gene end was trimmed by 0 bases and the J gene end by 2 bases; junction bases not matched to a gene: 4. This CDR3 spans 16 amino acids. The CDR3 reads CASSQDLTGGNYGYTF. CDR3 nucleotides: TGCGCCAGCAGCCAAGATCTGACAGGGGGGAACTATGGCTACACCTTC.

This clone was observed a single time. This chain connects TRBV7-2 to TRBJ2-5; D possibly corresponds to TRBD2 (6 bases). CDR1 and CDR2 from the germline V gene are SGHTA and FQGNSA. The CDR3 runs to 13 residues. V lost 4 bases and J lost 10, with 16 bases in between. The CDR3 here is CASSSPGLPVQYF. CDR3 DNA: TGTGCCAGCAGCTCACCGGGACTCCCGGTCCAGTACTTC.

The chain couples TRBV6-1 to TRBJ1-3, with 9 nucleotides matching TRBD1. The ends lost 3 bases at V and 2 bases at J; junction bases unmatched: 8. The length of the CDR3 is 17 residues. Germline V gives CDR1 MNHNS, CDR2 SASEGT. The CDR3 region is CASSDSPQGATGNTIYF. Here the CDR3 DNA reads TGTGCCAGCAGTGATTCCCCACAGGGGGCGACTGGAAACACCATATATTTT.

The CDR3 loop is CASSPGLSGANVLTF. The CDR3 nucleotides read TGTGCCAGCAGCCCAGGCCTCTCTGGGGCCAACGTCCTGACTTTC. The genes are TRBV5-5 and TRBJ2-6; no reliable D call. CDR3 length equals 15 residues. Trimming removed 4 bases at V and 0 bases at J, with 8 bases between. Germline V lookup: CDR1 SGHKS, CDR2 YYEKEE (reference sequence).

The gene calls are TRBV14 and TRBJ2-3; TRBD2 agrees at 8 bases. J lost 0 bases, V lost 0 bases, and 14 bases had no gene match. Germline-derived CDR1 and CDR2 are SGHDN and FVKESK. The CDR3 is 20 amino acids. The CDR3 protein is CASSQESRLAGKASTDTQYF. In DNA, the CDR3 is TGTGCCAGCAGCCAAGAAAGCCGGCTAGCGGGTAAGGCTAGCACAGATACGCAGTATTTT.

The chain uses TRBV19 and TRBJ1-1; 7 nucleotides line up with TRBD1. Per germline, CDR1 LNHDA and CDR2 SQIVND (reference sequence). The CDR3 runs 15 residues. Germline trimming cut 6 bases from V and 1 base from J; bases unmatched to any gene: 8. DNA of the CDR3: TGTGCCAGTAGCGACTTGACAGGGCCGAACACTGAAGCTTTCTTT. Protein product: CASSDLTGPNTEAFF.

The chain joins TRBV5-1 to TRBJ2-5, with TRBD1 matching over 7 bases. The CDR3 length is 14 residues. CDR1 is SGHRS and CDR2 is YFSETQ in the germline V gene. Trimming removed 3 bases from V and 7 bases from J; junction bases left unmatched: 9. The CDR3: CASSYDRERGTQYF. CDR3 in DNA: TGCGCCAGCAGCTACGACAGGGAGCGTGGGACCCAGTACTTC.

This chain uses TRBV4-1 with TRBJ2-2, with 10 bases aligning to TRBD2. This CDR3 is built from 18 residues. J lost 0 bases, V lost 3 bases, and 7 bases had no gene match. CDR1 and CDR2 from the germline V gene are MGHRA and YSYEKL. CDR3 DNA sequence: TGCGCCAGCAGCCACACAGCGGGGGGGGTCGCGAACACCGGGGAGCTGTTTTTT. It specifies CASSHTAGGVANTGELFF.

The genes are TRBV18 and TRBJ2-3; weak D call: TRBD2 (6 bases). Germline assignment: CDR1 KGHSH and CDR2 LQKENI. The CDR3 length is 14 residues. V lost 3 bases and J 2 bases, leaving 9 bases between the germline ends. CDR3 protein: CASSPAGNTDTQYF. In DNA, the CDR3 is TGTGCCAGCTCACCGGCGGGAAACACAGATACGCAGTATTTT. The full variable domain, completed using reference TRBV18 and TRBJ2-3, is NAGVMQNPRHLVRRRGQEARLRCSPMKGHSHVYWYRQLPEEGLKFMVYLQKENIIDESGMPKERFSAEFPKEGPSILRIQQVVRGDSAAYFCASSPAGNTDTQYFGPGTRLTVL.

This clone showed up just once. The chain links TRBV24-1 to TRBJ2-2, with a weak D call TRBD2 (7 bases). Germline CDR1 reads KGHDR; CDR2 reads SFDVKD. Trimming pared 4 bases from V and 1 base from J, leaving 24 bases between. The CDR3 extends over 20 amino acids. CDR3 nucleotides: TGTGCCACCAGTGACCCCTCCACCCCAGGGGAGGGGGTGAACACCGGGGAGCTGTTTTTT. It translates to CATSDPSTPGEGVNTGELFF.

This sequence joins TRBV3-1 (or the pseudogene TRBV3-2) and TRBJ1-6; D is unclear. The CDR3 is 14 residues long. Germline-derived CDR1 and CDR2 are LGHDT and YNNKEL (reference sequence). V lost 4 bases and J 6 bases, leaving 10 bases between the germline ends. The CDR3 is CASSLGPLNSPLHF. The CDR3 DNA sequence: TGTGCCAGCAGCCTGGGCCCTCTTAATTCACCCCTCCACTTT.